The rows below give T cell receptor beta chains drawn from one sample of a study of cytomegalovirus exposure and HLA in healthy donors. Libraries were prepared by immunoSEQ multiplex PCR; TCRdb keeps only in-frame clonotypes and omits some of them. Among almost 75,000 clones listed, over 80% were seen once. Sequencing was carried out using PBMCs. These TCRs come from a man aged 30 to 39 in good health and CMV-seronegative. CDR3s include the opening cysteine and the closing phenylalanine or tryptophan. A D gene is named only where the DNA matches it firmly.

d_call,v_call,cdr3_length,j_call,cdr3_aa
.,TRBV7-3,13,TRBJ2-5,CASSQTDQETQYF
.,TRBV6-5,15,TRBJ1-2,CASSYGPWQSYGYTF
.,TRBV30,11,TRBJ1-2,CAWSLMWGYTF
TRBD1,TRBV6-1,16,TRBJ2-1,CASSDVGTVLYNEQFF
TRBD2,TRBV19,16,TRBJ2-1,CASSGLLAGEEGEQFF
.,TRBV18,16,TRBJ1-5,CASSRQGTYSNQPQHF
.,TRBV7-2,13,TRBJ1-5,CASSLGPDRPQHF
.,TRBV9,13,TRBJ2-6,CASRPSGANVLTF
TRBD1,TRBV4-2,14,TRBJ2-2,CASSLQGDAGELFF
TRBD2,TRBV9,16,TRBJ2-1,CASSGQAGGGYNEQFF
.,TRBV7-8,16,TRBJ2-5,CASRGRRGQPLETQYF
.,TRBV7-3,15,TRBJ2-6,CASSHSVSGANVLTF
.,TRBV11-3,16,TRBJ2-1,CASSPEGSGEYNEQFF
TRBD2,TRBV5-1,19,TRBJ2-1,CASSLASGGRLSSYNEQFF
.,TRBV29-1,14,TRBJ1-5,CSVGGGYSNQPQHF
.,TRBV28,13,TRBJ1-2,CASSPWGVGGYTF
TRBD1,TRBV6-5,14,TRBJ1-4,CASGLLEGAEKLFF
TRBD2,TRBV11-1,17,TRBJ2-5,CASSSPDGLAGLETQYF
.,TRBV29-1,14,TRBJ2-2,CSVKGQLNTGELFF
.,TRBV5-4,15,TRBJ1-2,CASSSTGLETYGYTF
TRBD2,TRBV13,13,TRBJ2-7,CASSPGRGSEQYF
.,TRBV29-1,13,TRBJ1-5,CSVDIGTGGPQHF
TRBD1,TRBV5-1,13,TRBJ1-1,CASSSYRGPEAFF
TRBD1,TRBV19,15,TRBJ2-2,CASSMTGVVTGELFF
.,TRBV25-1,10,TRBJ1-2,CASSRNGYTF
.,TRBV19,14,TRBJ1-2,CASSVWGQSSSYTF
.,TRBV30,14,TRBJ1-1,CAWNPGRGPFGAFF
.,TRBV10-1,15,TRBJ1-5,CASSEMLGEGQPQHF
.,TRBV6-1,13,TRBJ2-7,CASSEPGVHEQYF
.,TRBV2,14,TRBJ2-4,CASMELVAKNIQYF
.,TRBV6-5,16,TRBJ2-3,CASSYGGGTGTDTQYF
TRBD1,TRBV29-1,14,TRBJ2-3,CSGGTGGGTDTQYF
.,TRBV4-2,15,TRBJ1-5,CASSETGQNDQPQHF
.,TRBV12-5,12,TRBJ1-6,CASGLNNSPLHF
TRBD1,TRBV7-8,14,TRBJ1-2,CASTASTGDYGYTF
.,TRBV28,15,TRBJ2-7,CASSLGWGESYEQYF
TRBD1,TRBV11-1,15,TRBJ1-1,CASSLGQGRSTEAFF
.,TRBV7-8,16,TRBJ1-5,CASSPLAVNSNQPQHF
TRBD2,TRBV6-1,15,TRBJ2-3,CASSEVAGGTDTQYF
.,TRBV13,15,TRBJ1-2,CASSFGTRVNYGYTF
.,TRBV19,13,TRBJ1-1,CASSPSYNTEAFF
.,TRBV7-8,15,TRBJ1-5,CASSLSRVYNQPQHF
.,TRBV5-5,15,TRBJ1-1,CASRKGVMGYTEAFF
TRBD1,TRBV10-3,13,TRBJ1-2,CAIKGQAGYGYTF
.,TRBV6-4,16,TRBJ2-2,CASSESAAGNTGELFF
.,TRBV25-1,14,TRBJ1-1,CASSEFGVSAEAFF
.,TRBV9,15,TRBJ2-7,CASSVAQGLDDEQYF
TRBD1,TRBV19,15,TRBJ1-1,CASRRVEGAGTEAFF
.,TRBV11-3,16,TRBJ1-1,CASSYPYTTPNTEAFF
TRBD2,TRBV9,16,TRBJ2-1,CASSVLPGGGDYEQFF
.,TRBV19,15,TRBJ1-6,CASSSRTGMAAPLHF